This paragraph reports one T cell receptor beta chain. Data came from immunoSEQ multiplex PCR; TCRdb stores just in-frame clones and leaves some out. Of about 80,000 clones listed, roughly nine tenths were seen once; the top ten hold under 0.5%. These data come from a study of technical replicates of blood from a few donors. The CDR3 runs 20 residues. Trimming left V 0 bases short and J 2 bases short, with 26 bases between. CDR1 is SGDLS, CDR2 YYNGEE, per germline. This TCR was sampled from a human donor in good health. Sequencing used T cells isolated from PBMCs. The chain links TRBV9 to TRBJ2-5; perhaps TRBD2 as D (6 bases). CDR3 in DNA: TGTGCCAGCAGCGTAGACGGCGGGGAGCGTCCGACTAGTAGGCAAGAGACCCAGTACTTC. Amino acid sequence: CASSVDGGERPTSRQETQYF.